This is a list of T cell receptor beta chains from one sample in a study of cytomegalovirus exposure and HLA in healthy donors. The method was immunoSEQ multiplex PCR; TCRdb's version includes in-frame clones alone and lacks a portion of them. This table has about 190,000 clones, 84% appearing once. The sequenced material came from PBMCs. The receptors stem from a woman under 30 in good health and CMV-seropositive. CDR3s include the opening cysteine and the closing phenylalanine or tryptophan. The order of the fields is clone size, D gene, J gene, V gene, CDR3 protein, CDR3 DNA. A D gene is named only where the DNA matches it firmly. Not all rows give a size; the values are once, few, many and, for expanded clones, a class.

.,.,TRBJ1-1,TRBV15,CATSRDLRGRNTEAFF,TGTGCCACCAGCAGAGATCTGAGGGGGAGGAACACTGAAGCTTTCTTT
.,.,TRBJ2-7,TRBV27,CASSSGGTYEQYF,TGTGCCAGCAGTTCCGGGGGTACCTACGAGCAGTACTTC
.,.,TRBJ2-7,TRBV11-2,CASSPRSILQYF,TGTGCCAGCAGCCCACGGTCAATTTTGCAGTACTTC
.,TRBD1,TRBJ2-7,TRBV10-2,CASSERTGGEQYF,TGCGCCAGCAGTGAGAGGACAGGGGGCGAGCAGTACTTC
.,.,TRBJ1-2,TRBV11-2,CASSNYRANYGYTF,TGTGCCAGCAGCAACTACAGGGCAAACTATGGCTACACCTTC
.,.,TRBJ1-1,TRBV7-8,CASSLDTGSGAEAFF,TGTGCCAGCAGCTTAGATACAGGGTCTGGAGCTGAAGCTTTCTTT
.,TRBD1,TRBJ1-6,TRBV27,CASSLSRGTPYNSPLHF,TGTGCCAGCAGTTTATCCAGGGGGACACCCTATAATTCACCCCTCCACTTT
.,.,TRBJ1-5,TRBV19,CASSTNRNQPQHF,TGTGCCAGTAGTACAAACAGGAATCAGCCCCAGCATTTT
.,TRBD2,TRBJ2-7,TRBV14,CASSQFSGGNHEQYF,TGTGCCAGCAGCCAATTCTCGGGGGGTAATCACGAGCAGTACTTC
once,TRBD1,TRBJ2-1,TRBV5-6,CASSLINRGSNEQFF,TGTGCCAGCAGCTTGATCAACAGGGGTAGCAATGAGCAGTTCTTC
.,TRBD2,TRBJ2-1,TRBV5-1,CASSYSGGANEQFF,TGCGCCAGCAGCTATAGCGGGGGGGCCAATGAGCAGTTCTTC
once,.,TRBJ2-7,TRBV4-3,CASSQEGRGNYEQYF,TGCGCCAGCAGCCAAGAGGGTCGAGGGAACTACGAGCAGTACTTC
.,.,TRBJ2-1,TRBV11-2,CASSSMIAVAYNEQFF,TGTGCCAGCAGCTCGATGATAGCGGTCGCCTACAATGAGCAGTTCTTC
.,.,TRBJ2-5,TRBV18,CASSPKETQYF,TGTGCCAGCTCCCCTAAAGAGACCCAGTACTTC
few,.,TRBJ1-2,TRBV14,CASSPLQGDYGYTF,TGTGCCAGCAGCCCCTTACAGGGAGACTATGGCTACACCTTC
once,TRBD1,TRBJ1-6,TRBV7-8,CASSSYPGQGDSPLHF,TGTGCCAGCAGCTCGTATCCGGGACAGGGGGACTCACCCCTCCACTTT
.,.,TRBJ1-2,TRBV5-4,CASSLGRVIDYTF,TGTGCCAGCAGCTTGGGGCGGGTTATCGACTACACCTTC
.,TRBD1,TRBJ1-2,TRBV27,CASSLDRDDYGHTF,TGTGCCAGCAGTTTAGACAGGGACGACTATGGCCACACCTTC
.,.,TRBJ2-1,TRBV2,CASRGTPTYNEQFF,TGTGCCAGCAGGGGGACTCCTACCTACAATGAGCAGTTCTTC
.,TRBD1,TRBJ2-7,TRBV11-1,CASSLGTGGLEQYF,TGTGCCAGCAGCTTAGGGACAGGGGGCCTCGAGCAGTACTTC
.,.,TRBJ1-2,TRBV15,CATSREANYGYTF,TGTGCCACCAGCAGGGAGGCTAACTATGGCTACACCTTC
.,TRBD1,TRBJ1-2,TRBV2,CASSHGTAFYGYTF,TGTGCCAGCAGTCATGGGACAGCCTTCTATGGCTACACCTTC
.,TRBD2,TRBJ2-1,TRBV25-1,CASSAAEKAGNEQFF,TGTGCCAGCAGTGCGGCGGAAAAAGCGGGGAATGAGCAGTTCTTC
few,.,TRBJ1-6,TRBV5-6,CASSLEREQRSPLHF,TGTGCCAGCAGCTTGGAGAGGGAGCAGCGGTCACCCCTCCACTTT
.,TRBD1,TRBJ2-6,TRBV10-3,CAITQGVTGANVLTF,TGTGCCATCACCCAGGGGGTAACTGGGGCCAACGTCCTGACTTTC
.,TRBD1,TRBJ1-2,TRBV19,CASSITGGAPYGYTF,TGTGCCAGTAGTATCACAGGGGGCGCCCCCTATGGCTACACCTTC
.,TRBD1,TRBJ1-1,TRBV5-6,CASSPPGGSDTEAFF,TGTGCCAGCAGCCCACCAGGGGGGTCGGACACTGAAGCTTTCTTT
.,.,TRBJ2-5,TRBV27,CASSPQGGAIETQYF,TGTGCCAGCAGTCCTCAGGGTGGGGCTATTGAGACCCAGTACTTC
.,.,TRBJ1-4,TRBV2,CASRRETEKLFF,TGTGCCAGCAGGAGAGAAACTGAAAAACTGTTTTTT
.,.,TRBJ1-2,TRBV6-6,CASSSQGNYGYTF,TGTGCCAGCAGCTCCCAGGGGAACTATGGCTACACCTTC
.,.,TRBJ2-3,TRBV5-4,CASSLKGGETDTQYF,TGTGCCAGCAGCTTGAAAGGCGGAGAGACAGATACGCAGTATTTT
.,.,TRBJ1-4,TRBV7-8,CASSLVAGHRLLTNEKLFF,TGTGCCAGCAGCTTAGTGGCAGGCCACCGTTTGTTGACTAATGAAAAACTGTTTTTT
.,.,TRBJ1-2,TRBV9,CASSVAVQAHGYTF,TGTGCCAGCAGCGTAGCGGTTCAGGCCCATGGCTACACCTTC
few,.,TRBJ1-2,TRBV7-2,CASSLTRNSYGGYTF,TGTGCCAGCAGCCTCACACGGAATAGCTATGGGGGCTACACCTTC
.,.,TRBJ2-7,TRBV5-1,CASSLDGRVDEQYF,TGCGCCAGCAGCTTGGACGGCAGGGTGGACGAGCAGTACTTC
few,TRBD1,TRBJ2-7,TRBV7-2,CASSLGQGIDEQYF,TGTGCCAGCAGCTTGGGACAGGGGATCGACGAGCAGTACTTC
.,.,TRBJ1-1,TRBV5-4,CASSSPSRPNTEAFF,TGTGCCAGCAGCTCCCCGTCGAGGCCCAACACTGAAGCTTTCTTT
.,TRBD2,TRBJ2-7,TRBV5-1,CASSPRTSYEQYF,TGCGCCAGCAGCCCAAGGACTAGCTACGAGCAGTACTTC
.,TRBD1,TRBJ1-2,TRBV5-8,CASRYDRDPSYGYTF,TGTGCCAGCAGATACGACAGGGATCCTAGCTATGGCTACACCTTC
.,TRBD2,TRBJ2-7,TRBV5-4,CASSPGEGFNEQYF,TGTGCCAGCAGCCCCGGGGAGGGTTTCAACGAGCAGTACTTC
.,.,TRBJ1-1,TRBV19,CASSIGENTEAFF,TGTGCCAGTAGTATCGGGGAGAACACTGAAGCTTTCTTT
.,.,TRBJ1-2,TRBV15,CATSRDYVQGRDGYTF,TGTGCCACCAGCAGAGATTACGTTCAAGGCAGGGATGGCTACACCTTC
few,.,TRBJ2-2,TRBV15,CATSRAAGELFF,TGTGCCACCAGCAGGGCGGCGGGGGAGCTGTTTTTT
.,TRBD1,TRBJ2-1,TRBV19,CASSIQGQSINEQFF,TGTGCCAGTAGTATTCAGGGACAGAGCATCAATGAGCAGTTCTTC
.,TRBD2,TRBJ2-1,TRBV5-1,CASSYQTSPALGNEQFF,TGCGCCAGCAGCTACCAGACTAGCCCAGCCCTCGGTAATGAGCAGTTCTTC
few,.,TRBJ1-5,TRBV5-6,CASSSPRETNQPQHF,TGTGCCAGCAGCTCCCCCAGGGAAACTAATCAGCCCCAGCATTTT
.,.,TRBJ2-7,TRBV27,CASSRGLTYEQYF,TGTGCCAGCAGTAGAGGACTGACCTACGAGCAGTACTTC